Detailed here is one T cell receptor beta chain. This clonotype appeared many times. The antigen it recognizes is unknown. Base qualities are missing; no much larger clone stands one base away. This entry comes from a study of T-cell reconstitution after alpha-beta-depleted transplantation in children (dated by TCRdb to about 2016). At the level of the whole study: T-cell immune reconstitution after TCRalphabeta/CD19-depleted allogeneic hematopoietic cell transplantation in children was quantitatively tracked in the study by means of TCR repertoire profiling. General conclusions and limits of the study: Apparently early alphabetaT-cell count recovery about two months after transplant reportedly relied on only several hundred rapidly expanded clones derived from non-depleted graft cells. In some patients, the high TCRbeta diversity seen at day 60 was put down to recipient T cells and intrathymic progenitors that had survived conditioning. Hyperexpanded clone frequencies declined over subsequent months; after one year, T-cell counts and TCRbeta diversity were mostly attributed to newly produced T cells.

Measured from the cysteine to the phenylalanine, the CDR3 is 19 residues long. The only DNA kept is the CDR3, 57 bases in frame from the first base. V lost 0 bases and J lost 3 bases; the stretch between them is 20 bases long. The germline V gene specifies LGHNT as CDR1 and FRNRAP as CDR2. Library construction relied on PCR. The instrument given in TCRdb is Illumina HiSeq 2500. Molecular barcoding was employed in the preparation of TCR libraries, with unique molecular identifiers being used to normalize TCRbeta repertoire quantification. TCRdb cleaned the public reads at Q25 with fastp, built clones with MiXCR and kept in-frame beta chains. A single entry per CDR3 protein holds the most common genes and DNA from its merged rows. Within this sample are 60,000 to 70,000 distinct CDR3 sequences, with just under 5% of them counted one time only. The ten largest clones add up to 15% to 20% of the sample.

The label giving this sample's treatment or condition can be read as: allogeneic hematopoietic cell transplantation with graft depleted of TCRalphabeta T cells and CD19 B cells. The children who served as transplant recipients had been given grafts of TCRalphabeta/CD19-depleted allogeneic hematopoietic cells. The receptor comes from a boy in the first two years of life who had a stem cell transplant for acute myeloid leukemia, so the T cells may come from the graft donor. This sequence uses TRBV12-5 and TRBJ2-2; the D gene assignment is perhaps TRBD1 or TRBD2, with each matching 6 bases. The sample in question was PBMCs, mostly from graft donor cells, obtained 180 days after TCRalphabeta/CD19-depleted stem cell transplant. The nucleotide sequence is TGTGCTAGTGGTTTGGTACTTAGGGGGGAAACCGGTGACACCGGGGAGCTGTTTTTT. This yields the protein CASGLVLRGETGDTGELFF.